Detailed here is one T cell receptor beta chain. Its target is unknown. The source of the sample is a study of cytomegalovirus exposure and HLA in healthy donors. Study-wide results and caveats: Relative to the 666-donor mean, N-insertions were reportedly fewer in an Asian-associated ancestry cluster in a later analysis.

Germline V gene sequence: CDR1 SGHNT, CDR2 YYREEE (reference sequence). CDR3 length equals 15 residues. The ends were cut back, 2 bases at V and 0 bases at J, with 11 bases in the middle. PCR primers comprised 60 Vbeta and 13 Jbeta primers. The data were produced by immunoSEQ multiplex PCR, yet TCRdb's version contains in-frame clones alone and is incomplete. The sample consists of under 150,000 clones, 70% to 85% of them appearing once. The sequence came from a male donor in good health and CMV-seronegative. This sequence joins TRBV5-4 and TRBJ1-2; tentatively, D is TRBD1 (5 bases). The sequenced material came from PBMCs. As DNA, the CDR3 is TGTGCCAGCAGCTTAGTACAGGCAACTAACTATGGCTACACCTTC. This sequence encodes CASSLVQATNYGYTF.